The rows below give T cell receptor beta chains drawn from one sample of a study of T cell responses to AZD1222 COVID-19 vaccine. Clones were sequenced by immunoSEQ multiplex PCR, and TCRdb holds only the in-frame ones, with some missing. The table shows roughly 180,000 clones, with 92% occurring only once. Sequenced material: peripheral blood, taken 28 days after the second AZD1222 dose. The receptor set was obtained from an adult who received the AZD1222 COVID-19 vaccine. CDR3s include the opening cysteine and the closing phenylalanine or tryptophan. D genes are given only for firm matches. A row's size may be missing; if present it is once, few, many or a size class.

clone_size j_call v_call d_call cdr3_nt cdr3_aa
. TRBJ1-2 TRBV5-3 . TGTGCCAGAAGCGCCGGTTGTGAGGCGGCGAGTGGCTACACCTTC CARSAGCEAASGYTF
. TRBJ1-3 TRBV2 TRBD1 TGTGCCAGCAGGGAGGACAGGGTCGGTGGAAACACCATATATTTT CASREDRVGGNTIYF
. TRBJ2-5 TRBV14 . TGTGCCAGCAGCCCTCAGGGCGGGTGGTACCAAGAGACCCAGTACTTC CASSPQGGWYQETQYF
once TRBJ2-1 TRBV30 . TGTGCCTGGAGGGACCCGGCGGGATTCGATGAGCAGTTCTTC CAWRDPAGFDEQFF
. TRBJ1-4 TRBV6-5 . TGTGCCAGCAGTTATCGACAGGCAACTAATGAAAAACTGTTTTTT CASSYRQATNEKLFF
. TRBJ2-7 TRBV5-3 . TGTGCCAGAAGACGGGGCAATGAGAGGCCGGGACCCCCCTACGAGCAGTACTTC CARRRGNERPGPPYEQYF
. TRBJ2-7 TRBV7-2 TRBD2 TGTGCCAGCAGCTTATCGGGACTAGGTTCCTACGAGCAGTACTTC CASSLSGLGSYEQYF
. TRBJ1-1 TRBV18 . TGTGCCAGCTCACCACGACACTCGGACACTGAAGCTTTCTTT CASSPRHSDTEAFF
. TRBJ1-6 TRBV25-1 TRBD1 TGTGCCAGCAGTGGGGACAGCGGGAGCTCCTATAATTCACCCCTCCACTTT CASSGDSGSSYNSPLHF
. TRBJ1-2 TRBV21-1 . TGTGCCAGCAGCAAAGGACCTCACAGGTTGTATGGCTACACCTTC CASSKGPHRLYGYTF
. TRBJ1-2 TRBV5-1 TRBD1 TGCGCCAGCAGCTTGGGACAGGGAGGCTACACCTTC CASSLGQGGYTF
. TRBJ2-1 TRBV14 TRBD2 TGTGCCAGCAGCCAGCAGCGGGGCCCCTACAATGAGCAGTTCTTC CASSQQRGPYNEQFF
. TRBJ1-5 TRBV6-5 . TGTGCCAGCATCCTTGGAGGCAGGTTGAATCAGCCCCAGCATTTT CASILGGRLNQPQHF
. TRBJ1-2 TRBV5-6 . TGTGCCAGCAGCTTGGTTGTAGCCAGTCTTATCTATGGCTACACCTTC CASSLVVASLIYGYTF
. TRBJ1-2 TRBV24-1 TRBD1 TGTGCCACCAGTGACTCCGACAGGGTATTCACCTTC CATSDSDRVFTF
. TRBJ1-1 TRBV3-1/TRBV3-2 TRBD1 TGTGCCAGCAGCCAGGGCTCCCGGGACAGTTACACTGAAGCTTTCTTT CASSQGSRDSYTEAFF
. TRBJ2-5 TRBV28 . TGTGCCAGCAGTTTGCACAGGGCCGGGGAGACCCAGTACTTC CASSLHRAGETQYF
. TRBJ1-2 TRBV2 TRBD1 TGTGCCAGCAGTGAGGTCAAGGACAGGGGGCGGAACTATGGCTACACCTTC CASSEVKDRGRNYGYTF
. TRBJ1-1 TRBV29-1 . TGCAGCGTTGAAAGAACTGAAGCTTTCTTT CSVERTEAFF
. TRBJ2-1 TRBV5-8 . TGTGCCAGCAGCTTGAGAGGGTCGAATGAGCAGTTCTTC CASSLRGSNEQFF
. TRBJ1-5 TRBV5-6 . TGTGCCAGCAGCCGCGACAGCGGCCGATATAGCAATCAGCCCCAGCATTTT CASSRDSGRYSNQPQHF
. TRBJ1-2 TRBV7-8 . TGTGCCAGCAGCCCCCCGGCGGGGCGCGGCTACACCTTC CASSPPAGRGYTF
. TRBJ1-1 TRBV7-3 . TGTGCCAGCAGCACGGACAGTAGAAGCGCTGAAGCTTTCTTT CASSTDSRSAEAFF
. TRBJ1-5 TRBV4-1 . TGCGCCAGCAGCCAAGGGGGTTTACGCAGCCAGCCCCAGCATTTT CASSQGGLRSQPQHF
. TRBJ2-1 TRBV19 TRBD2 TGTGCCAGCGCCACAGGGACTAGCGAATACAATGAGCAGTTCTTC CASATGTSEYNEQFF
. TRBJ1-2 TRBV4-2 . TGTGCCAGCAGCCAGATCCGCCACAGAAACTATGGCTACACCTTC CASSQIRHRNYGYTF
few TRBJ1-5 TRBV18 . TGTGCCAGCTCACCTTCGTCGGGGAATCAGCCCCAGCATTTT CASSPSSGNQPQHF
. TRBJ2-6 TRBV2 TRBD1 TGTGCCAGCAGGACAGGGGTTCTCTCTGGGGCCAACGTCCTGACTTTC CASRTGVLSGANVLTF
. TRBJ2-1 TRBV28 . TGTGCCAGCAGTTCCTTGCAGGAGCTCTACAATGAGCAGTTCTTC CASSSLQELYNEQFF
. TRBJ1-2 TRBV5-6 TRBD1 TGTGCCAGCAGCTTGGCTGGGACAGGGCTCTATGGCTACACCTTC CASSLAGTGLYGYTF
. TRBJ1-3 TRBV6-5 . TGTGCCAGCAGCCCCTGGACCAGCTCTGGAAACACCATATATTTT CASSPWTSSGNTIYF
. TRBJ1-5 TRBV27 TRBD1 TGTGCCAGCAGCTCCGGGACAGGGGGTAGGCAGCCCCAGCATTTT CASSSGTGGRQPQHF
. TRBJ2-2 TRBV5-6 TRBD2 TGTGCCAGCAGCTTGATAAGTAGCGGGAGAATCGGGGAGCTGTTTTTT CASSLISSGRIGELFF
few TRBJ2-7 TRBV12-5 TRBD1 TGTGCTAGTGGTTTGGTGCTCACGTCGGCCCTTACCGACAGGGCCGGTTACGAGCAGTACTTC CASGLVLTSALTDRAGYEQYF
. TRBJ2-3 TRBV7-8 . TGTGCCAGCAGCTTAAGGCTTGGCGGGAGCACAGATACGCAGTATTTT CASSLRLGGSTDTQYF
. TRBJ1-2 TRBV15 TRBD1 TGTGCCACCAGCAGAGATAGGACAGGGTATAACTATGGCTACACCTTC CATSRDRTGYNYGYTF
. TRBJ2-7 TRBV4-3 . TGCGCCAGCAGCCAAGGCAGGGGTGGCGAGCAGTACTTC CASSQGRGGEQYF
. TRBJ2-1 TRBV5-1 TRBD2 TGCGCCAGCGCACTAGCGGGGGGCAGAGATGAGCAGTTCTTC CASALAGGRDEQFF
. TRBJ1-1 TRBV28 . TGTGCCAGCATACCTGCCCAGGTCCCTGAAGCTTTCTTT CASIPAQVPEAFF
. TRBJ1-6 TRBV3-1/TRBV3-2 TRBD1 TGTGCCAGCAGCCGCATAGGGACAGGGGTAAATTCACCCCTCCACTTT CASSRIGTGVNSPLHF